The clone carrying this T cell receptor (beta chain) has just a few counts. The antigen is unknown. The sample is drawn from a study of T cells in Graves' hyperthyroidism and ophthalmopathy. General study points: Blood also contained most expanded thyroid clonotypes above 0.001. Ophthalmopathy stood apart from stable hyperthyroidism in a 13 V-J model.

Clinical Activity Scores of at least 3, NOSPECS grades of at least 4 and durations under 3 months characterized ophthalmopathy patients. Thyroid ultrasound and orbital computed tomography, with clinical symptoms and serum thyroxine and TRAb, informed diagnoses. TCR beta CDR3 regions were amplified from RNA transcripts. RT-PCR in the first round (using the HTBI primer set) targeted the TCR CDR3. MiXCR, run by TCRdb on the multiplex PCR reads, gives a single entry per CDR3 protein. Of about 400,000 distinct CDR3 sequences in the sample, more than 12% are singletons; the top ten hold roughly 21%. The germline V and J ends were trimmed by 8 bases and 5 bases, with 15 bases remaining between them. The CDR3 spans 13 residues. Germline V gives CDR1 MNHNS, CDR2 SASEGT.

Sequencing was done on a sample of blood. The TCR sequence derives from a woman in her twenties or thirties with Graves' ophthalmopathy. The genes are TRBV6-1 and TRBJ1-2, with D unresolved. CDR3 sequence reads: CASEPVGFYGYTF. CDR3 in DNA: TGTGCCAGCGAGCCCGTCGGGTTTTATGGCTACACCTTC.